Listed below are T cell receptor beta chains from one sample, sequenced in a study of T cell responses to AZD1222 COVID-19 vaccine. The assay was immunoSEQ multiplex PCR, and TCRdb's table has in-frame clones only and misses some. The repertoire has about 85,000 clones, roughly nine tenths of them found once; the top ten carry roughly 7.6%. The sample in question was peripheral blood, obtained on day 0 of AZD1222 vaccination. The receptors shown here come from an adult in good health. Both conserved end residues are part of each CDR3. Each record gives: clone size, V gene, D gene, J gene, CDR3 DNA, CDR3 protein. The D gene is left open where the match is weak. For some rows the clone size is stated as once, few or many, or as a class when expanded; others skip it.

abundance: -
v_gene: TRBV28
d_gene: -
j_gene: TRBJ1-6
CDR3nt: TGTGCCAGCACACCTGGGGGGGGAGGAAATTCACCCCTCCACTTT
CDR3aa: CASTPGGGGNSPLHF

abundance: -
v_gene: TRBV7-2
d_gene: -
j_gene: TRBJ1-5
CDR3nt: TGTGCCAGCAGCTTCGCGGAGGGAAGCAATCAGCCCCAGCATTTT
CDR3aa: CASSFAEGSNQPQHF

abundance: -
v_gene: TRBV14
d_gene: -
j_gene: TRBJ1-1
CDR3nt: TGTGCCAGCAGCCAAGATCTCAAACGTGAAGCTTTCTTT
CDR3aa: CASSQDLKREAFF

abundance: -
v_gene: TRBV9
d_gene: -
j_gene: TRBJ2-2
CDR3nt: TGTGCCAGCAGCGTAGATGGGGCGGCCGGGGAGCTGTTTTTT
CDR3aa: CASSVDGAAGELFF

abundance: -
v_gene: TRBV7-8
d_gene: TRBD1
j_gene: TRBJ2-7
CDR3nt: TGTGCCAGCAGCACGCGCCCGGGACAGGGGGCCTCCTACGAGCAGTACTTC
CDR3aa: CASSTRPGQGASYEQYF

abundance: -
v_gene: TRBV7-9
d_gene: -
j_gene: TRBJ2-4
CDR3nt: TGTGCCAGCAGCTTAGATTTGCAGGGGAGGACTCAGTACTTC
CDR3aa: CASSLDLQGRTQYF

abundance: -
v_gene: TRBV5-4
d_gene: -
j_gene: TRBJ2-2
CDR3nt: TGTGCCAGCAGCTTACAGGCCACACAGGGGGAGCTGTTTTTT
CDR3aa: CASSLQATQGELFF

abundance: -
v_gene: TRBV5-1
d_gene: -
j_gene: TRBJ2-7
CDR3nt: TGCGCCAGCAACCCCACAGGATCTCACTCCTACGAGCAGTACTTC
CDR3aa: CASNPTGSHSYEQYF

abundance: -
v_gene: TRBV4-2
d_gene: -
j_gene: TRBJ1-3
CDR3nt: TGTGCCAGCAGTGAGTCTGGAAACACCATATATTTT
CDR3aa: CASSESGNTIYF

abundance: -
v_gene: TRBV19
d_gene: -
j_gene: TRBJ2-1
CDR3nt: TGTGCCAGTAGCCTGAGCTATGAGCAGTTCTTC
CDR3aa: CASSLSYEQFF

abundance: -
v_gene: TRBV4-2
d_gene: -
j_gene: TRBJ2-1
CDR3nt: TGTGCCAGCAGCCAAGTGTTAGCTGGCAATGAGCAGTTCTTC
CDR3aa: CASSQVLAGNEQFF

abundance: -
v_gene: TRBV29-1
d_gene: -
j_gene: TRBJ1-3
CDR3nt: TGCAGCGTTGAACTGGGGCTGAACTCTGGAAACACCATATATTTT
CDR3aa: CSVELGLNSGNTIYF

abundance: -
v_gene: TRBV28
d_gene: -
j_gene: TRBJ1-1
CDR3nt: TGTGCCAGCAGCTCCCGCTGGAATATGAACACTGAAGCTTTCTTT
CDR3aa: CASSSRWNMNTEAFF

abundance: -
v_gene: TRBV11-2
d_gene: TRBD1
j_gene: TRBJ2-3
CDR3nt: TGTGCCAGCAGCTTGGGACAGGAGCCCACGCAGTATTTT
CDR3aa: CASSLGQEPTQYF

abundance: -
v_gene: TRBV6-5
d_gene: TRBD1
j_gene: TRBJ1-5
CDR3nt: TGTGCCAGCAGTACACAGGGGACTCAGCCCCAGCATTTT
CDR3aa: CASSTQGTQPQHF

abundance: few
v_gene: TRBV10-3
d_gene: -
j_gene: TRBJ1-5
CDR3nt: TGTGCCTCCCGGGCGGAGGGGATGATTGGCAATCAGCCCCAGCATTTT
CDR3aa: CASRAEGMIGNQPQHF

abundance: -
v_gene: TRBV3-1/TRBV3-2
d_gene: TRBD1
j_gene: TRBJ1-2
CDR3nt: TGTGCCAGCAGCCAAGATCCGGGACAGGGGGCGCGACCTGGCTACACCTTC
CDR3aa: CASSQDPGQGARPGYTF

abundance: -
v_gene: TRBV5-4
d_gene: TRBD2
j_gene: TRBJ2-7
CDR3nt: TGTGCCAGCAGCGGGGGACTAGCGGGAGGGATCGAGCAGTACTTC
CDR3aa: CASSGGLAGGIEQYF

abundance: -
v_gene: TRBV6-2/TRBV6-3
d_gene: -
j_gene: TRBJ2-1
CDR3nt: TGTGCCAGCAGTCAGAGGGGGGCGGGTGAGCAGTTCTTC
CDR3aa: CASSQRGAGEQFF

abundance: -
v_gene: TRBV10-2
d_gene: TRBD2
j_gene: TRBJ2-5
CDR3nt: TGCGCCAGCAGTGATTCAAGCCGCGGGGGGACCCAGTACTTC
CDR3aa: CASSDSSRGGTQYF

abundance: -
v_gene: TRBV30
d_gene: -
j_gene: TRBJ1-3
CDR3nt: TGTGCCTGGGGGGGCTCTGGAAACACCATATATTTT
CDR3aa: CAWGGSGNTIYF

abundance: once
v_gene: TRBV10-3
d_gene: TRBD1
j_gene: TRBJ2-2
CDR3nt: TGTGCCAGCCGACAGGGACCGAACACCGGGGAGCTGTTTTTT
CDR3aa: CASRQGPNTGELFF

abundance: few
v_gene: TRBV25-1
d_gene: TRBD1
j_gene: TRBJ1-2
CDR3nt: TGTGCCACCTCGGGACAGGGGGAAGGCTACACCTTC
CDR3aa: CATSGQGEGYTF

abundance: once
v_gene: TRBV7-2
d_gene: TRBD2
j_gene: TRBJ2-3
CDR3nt: TGTGCCAGCAGCCCCTCTAGCGGGACGGGGTATACGCAGTATTTT
CDR3aa: CASSPSSGTGYTQYF